Below, 5 T cell receptor beta chains from the same sample are listed, as sequenced in a study of blood T cell repertoires in COVID-19. Clones were sequenced by immunoSEQ multiplex PCR, and TCRdb holds only the in-frame ones, with some missing. The sample includes 200,000 to 300,000 clones, around 88% of them seen just once. Sample: PBMCs or T cells enriched from blood (not recorded which). These receptors all come from a woman in her 30s who had recovered from COVID-19.

The gene calls are TRBV2 and TRBJ1-1; TRBD1 matches at 9 bases. In germline, CDR1 is SNHLY, CDR2 FYNNEI. V lost 5 bases to trimming and J lost 8 bases; unmatched junction nucleotides: 6. The CDR3 extends over 13 amino acids. The CDR3, as DNA: TGTGCCAGCAGTTTACAGGGGGCTTGGGAAGCTTTCTTT. Its translation: CASSLQGAWEAFF.

The V gene is TRBV4-1, the J gene TRBJ1-1; D is perhaps TRBD1 (6 bases). Germline values: CDR1 MGHRA, CDR2 YSYEKL. Trimming stripped 1 base from V and 1 base from J, with 22 bases between. CDR3 size: 19 residues. This chain's CDR3 is CASSQGTGTASLKNTEAFF. CDR3 sequence (DNA): TGCGCCAGCAGCCAAGGAACAGGGACGGCCTCATTAAAGAACACTGAAGCTTTCTTT.

DNA for the CDR3: TGTGCCAGTAGTATAATCAGGGCCCAAGAAAAACTGTTTTTT. This sequence encodes CASSIIRAQEKLFF. The V and J genes are TRBV19 and TRBJ1-4, with D tentatively TRBD1 (5 bases). The CDR3 length is 14 residues. V lost 2 bases, J lost 8 bases, and 12 bases lay in between. In germline, CDR1 is LNHDA, CDR2 SQIVND (reference sequence).

V usage is TRBV9 and J usage is TRBJ2-7; TRBD1 matches 9 bases. The CDR3 is 14 amino acids. Trimming cost V 3 bases and J 2 bases; bases outside gene matches: 3. Germline loops: CDR1 SGDLS, CDR2 YYNGEE. The CDR3 nucleotides read TGTGCCAGCAGCGGCGACAGGGGGGCCTACGAGCAGTACTTC. This gives the protein CASSGDRGAYEQYF.

The chain uses TRBV7-3 and TRBJ2-1; 11 positions match TRBD1. V shed 2 bases, J shed 6 bases, and the junction held 6 bases outside the gene matches. The CDR3 has 16 amino acids. Germline values: CDR1 SGHTA, CDR2 FQGTGA. DNA of the CDR3: TGTGCCAGCAGCTTAGCGGGACAGGGGGATCTCAATGAGCAGTTCTTC. Amino acids: CASSLAGQGDLNEQFF. Drawing the rest from reference TRBV7-3 and TRBJ2-1, the complete variable domain is GAGVSQTPSNKVTEKGKYVELRCDPISGHTALYWYRQSLGQGPEFLIYFQGTGAADDSGLPNDRFFAVRPEGSVSTLKIQRTERGDSAVYLCASSLAGQGDLNEQFFGPGTRLTVL.